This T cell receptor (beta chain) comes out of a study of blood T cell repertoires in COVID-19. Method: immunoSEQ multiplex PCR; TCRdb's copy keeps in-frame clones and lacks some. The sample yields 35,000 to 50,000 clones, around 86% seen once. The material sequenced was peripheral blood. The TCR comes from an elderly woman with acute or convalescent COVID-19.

This CDR3 reads CASSVGLGNQPQHF. CDR3 sequence (DNA): TGTGCCAGCAGCGTAGGGCTAGGCAATCAGCCCCAGCATTTT. The chain recombines TRBV9 with TRBJ1-5; no clear D. This CDR3 has 14 amino acids. Germline-derived CDR1 and CDR2 are SGDLS and YYNGEE. The V end lost 0 bases, the J end lost 2 bases, and 6 bases lay between the germline ends.